A single sample gave rise to the 25 T cell receptor beta chains below, sequenced in a study of OX40 agonist ivuxolimab in advanced cancers. Libraries were constructed by the immunoSEQ multiplex PCR assay. TCRdb limited this immuneACCESS table to in-frame rearrangements with V and J called. A share of clones is missing; checked studies link under half to unresolved V genes, and the rest is unexplained. The sample yields about 75,000 clones; around 83% were counted once. The ten largest make up roughly 7.3% of the sample. This specimen consisted of CD4+ or CD8+ T cells sorted from blood, obtained in a trial of the OX40 agonist ivuxolimab. All receptors derive from an adult with an advanced solid tumor such as melanoma, head and neck, liver or kidney cancer.

CDR3 loop: CASSVAVANTGELFF. The CDR3 nucleotides are TGTGCCAGCAGCGTAGCGGTAGCTAACACCGGGGAGCTGTTTTTT. The chain links TRBV9 to TRBJ2-2, with no clear D. The V end lost 0 bases, the J end lost 2 bases, and 8 bases lay between the germline ends. Germline assignment: CDR1 SGDLS and CDR2 YYNGEE. The CDR3 contains 15 residues. The whole variable domain, filled in from reference TRBV9 and TRBJ2-2, reads DSGVTQTPKHLITATGQRVTLRCSPRSGDLSVYWYQQSLDQGLQFLIQYYNGEERAKGNILERFSAQQFPDLHSELNLSSLELGDSALYFCASSVAVANTGELFFGEGSRLTVL.

This chain uses TRBV5-4 with TRBJ2-3, with TRBD1 matching over 7 bases. The CDR3 contains 15 residues. V shed 2 bases and J 4 bases; nucleotides not matched to a gene: 7. In germline, CDR1 is SGHNT, CDR2 YYREEE (reference sequence). CDR3 sequence: CASSFRGSGADTQYF. CDR3 in DNA: TGTGCCAGCAGCTTCAGGGGGAGTGGGGCAGATACGCAGTATTTT.

This clone was seen a single time. The rearrangement uses TRBV2 and TRBJ2-5; weak D call: TRBD2 (5 bases). CDR1 is SNHLY and CDR2 is FYNNEI in the germline V gene. The germline V and J ends were trimmed by 6 bases and 5 bases, with 19 bases remaining between them. CDR3 length: 15 amino acids. The DNA of the CDR3 is TGTGCCAGCAGGGACCATGGGAGTTCTTTTGAGACCCAGTACTTC. Residues: CASRDHGSSFETQYF.

As DNA, the CDR3 is TGTGCCTGGAGTATAGGGCTTAGCACAGATACGCAGTATTTT. Amino acid sequence: CAWSIGLSTDTQYF. The chain uses TRBV30 and TRBJ2-3; D not certain. Between the trimmed V and J ends, which lost 2 bases and 0 bases, there was a span of 9 bases. Germline-derived CDR1 and CDR2 are GTSNPN and SVGIG (reference sequence). The length of the CDR3 is 14 residues.

The V and J genes are TRBV5-5 and TRBJ2-2; D is undetermined. CDR3 size: 16 residues. CDR1 is SGHKS and CDR2 is YYEKEE in the germline V gene (reference sequence). Deletions cut 2 bases from V and 3 bases from J, with 14 bases between. The chain's CDR3 is CASSLGTRSYTGELFF. CDR3 DNA sequence: TGTGCCAGCAGCTTAGGAACCAGATCGTACACCGGGGAGCTGTTTTTT.

The chain recombines TRBV28 with TRBJ2-7; D not certain. This CDR3 is 11 amino acids long. Germline CDR1 and CDR2: MDHEN and SYDVKM. Trimming left V 6 bases short and J 2 bases short, with 5 bases between. CDR3 nucleotides: TGTGCCAGCAGCGCCCCCTACGAGCAGTACTTC. It translates to CASSAPYEQYF.

CDR3 sequence: CASSKDREVIQPQHF. CDR3 coding DNA: TGTGCCAGCAGCAAGGACAGGGAGGTCATTCAGCCCCAGCATTTT. This chain links TRBV21-1 with TRBJ1-5; TRBD1, as called in the table, went unchecked against the DNA. TRBV21-1 is marked as a pseudogene. CDR3 size: 15 residues.

The CDR3 spells CAWKGGNYNEQFF. For the CDR3, the DNA is TGTGCCTGGAAGGGGGGCAACTACAATGAGCAGTTCTTC. The gene calls are TRBV30 and TRBJ2-1, with D tentatively TRBD1 or TRBD2 (6 bases each). Germline V CDR1 and CDR2: GTSNPN, SVGIG (reference sequence). This CDR3 has 13 amino acids. Trimming removed 4 bases from V and 3 bases from J, with 10 bases in between.

V gene TRBV18 combines with J gene TRBJ2-7; D perhaps matches TRBD2 (6 bases). Per the germline V gene, CDR1 is KGHSH and CDR2 is LQKENI. Trimming removed 2 bases at V and 5 bases at J, with 10 bases between. The CDR3 runs to 13 residues. CDR3 bases: TGTGCCAGCTCACCAAGCAGGGAGGACGAGCAGTACTTC. Translated: CASSPSREDEQYF.

The V gene is TRBV28, the J gene TRBJ2-7, with TRBD1 identical over 7 bases. Germline lookup yields CDR1 MDHEN and CDR2 SYDVKM. The ends lost 5 bases at V and 5 bases at J; junction bases unmatched: 12. The CDR3 is 15 residues long. In DNA form, the CDR3 reads TGTGCCAGCAGTCTAGGGGACAGTTTCATGAACGAGCAGTACTTC. This codes for CASSLGDSFMNEQYF.

The chain has TRBV7-9 and TRBJ1-5; no firm D call. This CDR3 comprises 13 residues. Trimming pared 1 base from V and 7 bases from J, leaving 8 bases between. Germline-derived CDR1 and CDR2 are SEHNR and FQNEAQ (reference sequence). For the CDR3, the DNA is TGTGCCAGCAGCTTAGGGGGTTGGCAGCCCCAGCATTTT. Protein: CASSLGGWQPQHF.

The chain links TRBV11-3 to TRBJ1-5, with D maybe TRBD1 (6 bases). The germline V and J ends were trimmed by 0 bases and 5 bases, with 8 bases remaining between them. There are 14 residues in the CDR3. Germline V gives CDR1 SGHNT, CDR2 YENEEA. Here the CDR3 DNA reads TGTGCCAGCAGCTTAGAAGCAGGGGATCAGCCCCAGCATTTT. This sequence encodes CASSLEAGDQPQHF.

This chain joins TRBV10-3 and TRBJ2-7; D uncertain. Per the germline V gene, CDR1 is ENHRY and CDR2 is SYGVKD. CDR3 size: 13 residues. The V end lost 4 bases, the J end lost 4 bases, and 11 bases lay between the germline ends. The CDR3: CAISVLENYEQYF. CDR3 in DNA: TGTGCCATCAGTGTATTAGAAAATTACGAGCAGTACTTC.

This clone was detected once. The V gene is TRBV2, the J gene TRBJ2-7, with 8 bases identical to TRBD1. The trim removed 6 bases at V and 1 base at J, leaving 8 bases unmatched. This CDR3 comprises 15 residues. Germline lookup yields CDR1 SNHLY and CDR2 FYNNEI. The DNA for the CDR3 is TGTGCCAGCAGCAAAGGCAGGGGGCTTTCCTACGAGCAGTACTTC. It translates to CASSKGRGLSYEQYF.

The chain links TRBV5-1 to TRBJ2-7; unclear D gene. The germline V gene encodes CDR1 SGHRS and CDR2 YFSETQ. This CDR3 is 14 amino acids long. Trimming pared 8 bases from V and 6 bases from J, leaving 21 bases between. The CDR3 DNA reads TGCGCCAGTACCGATTCCTCAGGATCGGGCGAGCAGTACTTC. Translation gives CASTDSSGSGEQYF.

Note on this clone: A read error may be the cause here, since a much bigger clone is one base away. The chain links TRBV5-6 to TRBJ1-3, with D unresolved. The V end was cut by 0 bases, the J end by 0 bases, with 7 bases between. Germline lookup yields CDR1 SGHDT and CDR2 YYEEEE. CDR3 length equals 15 residues. The CDR3, as DNA: TGTGCCAGCAGCTTGGGTCAGAGCTCTGGAAACACCATATATTTT. Its translation is CASSLGQSSGNTIYF.

The V gene is TRBV19, the J gene TRBJ2-1, with 8 bases aligning to TRBD2. CDR3 length equals 16 residues. The germline V gene encodes CDR1 LNHDA and CDR2 SQIVND (reference sequence). V lost 10 bases to trimming and J lost 3 bases; unmatched junction nucleotides: 14. The DNA of the CDR3 is TGTGCCACTAGAGCTCCGTTAGCGGGGAACTACAATGAGCAGTTCTTC. This encodes CATRAPLAGNYNEQFF.

This clone came up once. The V and J genes are TRBV6-6 and TRBJ1-2; TRBD1 matches 11 bases. The CDR3 has 16 amino acids. Trimming took 5 bases from V and 1 from J; bases not matched to a gene: 6. Germline loops: CDR1 MNHNY, CDR2 SVGAGI (reference sequence). DNA of the CDR3: TGTGCCAGCAGTCCTAGGACAGGGGGCGGTAACTATGGCTACACCTTC. It translates to CASSPRTGGGNYGYTF.

Comment on this clone: Sequence at one end of the junction differs from germline and may be a read error. Different DNA sequences within this sample yield the same CDR3. The chain combines TRBV19 with TRBJ1-1; a possible D gene is TRBD1 (6 bases). CDR3 length: 15 amino acids. CDR1 and CDR2 (germline): LNHDA, SQIVND (reference sequence). The CDR3, as DNA: TGTGCCAGTAGTCTCGTAGGGGGGGTGAACACTGAGGCTTTCTTT. This translates into CASSLVGGVNTEAFF.

The V call is TRBV19, the J call TRBJ2-3; D not certain. Per germline, CDR1 LNHDA and CDR2 SQIVND (reference sequence). The V and J ends lost 4 bases and 1 base respectively, with 12 bases between them. The length of the CDR3 is 15 residues. This CDR3 is CASSTELVRTDTQYF. The CDR3 coding sequence is TGTGCCAGTAGTACCGAGTTGGTCCGCACAGATACGCAGTATTTT.

This sequence joins TRBV21-1 and TRBJ2-7; the DNA was not compared with TRBD1, the D call given in the table. TRBV21-1 is flagged as a pseudogene. The CDR3 sequence is 15 residues long. The CDR3 loop reads CASSPHRTGPIGQYF. In DNA form, the CDR3 reads TGTGCCAGCAGCCCTCATAGGACAGGGCCGATCGGGCAGTACTTC.

The chain uses TRBV27 and TRBJ2-1, with D unresolved. Looked up from germline, CDR1 is MNHEY and CDR2 is SMNVEV (reference sequence). This CDR3 has 11 residues. V lost 3 bases and J lost 3, with 0 bases in between. The chain's CDR3 is CASSFYNEQFF. The CDR3 DNA is TGTGCCAGCAGTTTCTACAATGAGCAGTTCTTC.

The rearrangement joins TRBV25-1 to TRBJ1-3; TRBD1 is a possible D gene (5 bases). In germline, CDR1 is MGHDK, CDR2 SYGVNS. V was cut by 0 bases and J by 0 bases, with 15 bases left in between. This CDR3 contains 18 residues. CDR3 bases: TGTGCCAGCAGTGAATATCCCTCCCCGGGGGACTCTGGAAACACCATATATTTT. This sequence encodes CASSEYPSPGDSGNTIYF.

The chain uses TRBV11-2 and TRBJ2-7, with 9 nucleotides matching TRBD2. The CDR3 covers 14 residues. Germline trimming cut 5 bases from V and 8 bases from J; bases unmatched to any gene: 10. Germline assignment: CDR1 SGHAT and CDR2 FQNNGV. The CDR3 spells CASSRTGTSRQQYF. The CDR3 DNA reads as TGTGCCAGCAGCAGGACCGGGACTAGCCGTCAGCAGTACTTC.

CDR3: CASSAPQGMGQPQHF. DNA for the CDR3: TGTGCCAGCAGTGCCCCACAGGGTATGGGGCAGCCCCAGCATTTT. The chain uses TRBV28 and TRBJ1-5, with a weak D call TRBD1 (6 bases). This CDR3 contains 15 residues. V was pared by 5 bases and J by 7 bases, with 18 bases between. The germline CDR1 and CDR2 sequences are MDHEN and SYDVKM.